Below, 27 T cell receptor beta chains from the same sample are listed, as sequenced in a study of blood T cell repertoires in COVID-19. Profiled with immunoSEQ multiplex PCR; TCRdb holds only in-frame clones, not every one. The table lists approximately 400,000 clones, roughly 92% of them singletons. Source material: PBMCs or T cells enriched from blood (not recorded which). All receptors derive from a woman aged 40 to 50 who had been exposed to COVID-19.

The chain has TRBV5-4 and TRBJ2-2, with D possibly TRBD2 on 5 matching bases. V dropped 0 bases and J dropped 4 bases, with 13 bases sitting between them. Germline lookup yields CDR1 SGHNT and CDR2 YYREEE (reference sequence). CDR3 length: 16 residues. The DNA of the CDR3 is TGTGCCAGCAGCTTGGCCCTAGCTGTCGGCACCGGGGAGCTGTTTTTT. It encodes CASSLALAVGTGELFF.

The chain uses TRBV3-1 (or the pseudogene TRBV3-2) and TRBJ1-1, with TRBD1 matching 10 bases. CDR3 length: 16 residues. Trimming removed 1 base from V and 5 bases from J; junction bases left unmatched: 7. Germline CDR1 LGHDT, CDR2 YNNKEL (reference sequence). As DNA, the CDR3 is TGTGCCAGCAGCCAAGTACGGGGACAGGGGAGGACTGAAGCTTTCTTT. Translated, it gives CASSQVRGQGRTEAFF.

The chain is built from TRBV7-2 and TRBJ2-7; 7 bases fit TRBD1. The germline CDR1 and CDR2 sequences are SGHTA and FQGNSA. Losses at the gene ends were 4 bases for V and 3 bases for J; bases not matched to a gene: 3. This CDR3 spans 13 amino acids. The CDR3 DNA follows: TGTGCCAGCAGCTGGCGGACAGGCTACGAGCAGTACTTC. The encoded protein is CASSWRTGYEQYF.

The CDR3 DNA is TGTGCCATCAGTGAGCCGAAACGACTTGAAGCTTTCTTT. The encoded protein is CAISEPKRLEAFF. The chain uses TRBV10-3 and TRBJ1-1; D unresolved. Germline lookup yields CDR1 ENHRY and CDR2 SYGVKD. V was clipped by 2 bases and J by 7 bases, with 11 bases between them. The CDR3 is 13 residues long.

The CDR3 is CASSLTGTEAFF. Written as DNA, the CDR3 is TGTGCCAGCAGCCTCACGGGCACTGAAGCTTTCTTT. The genes are TRBV5-5 and TRBJ1-1; no clear D gene. The germline V gene has CDR1 SGHKS and CDR2 YYEKEE (reference sequence). Trimming pared 4 bases from V and 4 bases from J, leaving 8 bases between. CDR3 length equals 12 residues.

The V call is TRBV19, the J call TRBJ1-5; D call uncertain. There are 16 residues in the CDR3. Trimming pared 4 bases from V and 6 bases from J, leaving 19 bases between. The germline V gene has CDR1 LNHDA and CDR2 SQIVND (reference sequence). The CDR3 DNA follows: TGTGCCAGTAGTACCTTCGGAGCGGCCTCCGCTCAGCCCCAGCATTTT. It specifies CASSTFGAASAQPQHF. Together with reference TRBV19 and TRBJ1-5, the CDR3 gives the full variable domain: DGGITQSPKYLFRKEGQNVTLSCEQNLNHDAMYWYRQDPGQGLRLIYYSQIVNDFQKGDIAEGYSVSREKKESFPLTVTSAQKNPTAFYLCASSTFGAASAQPQHFGDGTRLSIL.

This chain joins TRBV27 and TRBJ2-3, with no clear D. V lost 8 bases and J 10 bases, leaving 16 bases between the germline ends. CDR1 and CDR2 (germline): MNHEY, SMNVEV (reference sequence). The length of the CDR3 is 12 residues. The CDR3 here is CASGTLNLAQYF. The CDR3 DNA reads TGTGCCAGCGGTACATTAAATCTGGCGCAGTATTTT.

The rearrangement uses TRBV10-1 and TRBJ1-1; 8 bases map to TRBD1. V shed 0 bases, J shed 9 bases, and the junction held 9 bases outside the gene matches. This CDR3 region has 15 residues. Germline CDR1 WNHNN, CDR2 SYGVQD (reference sequence). The CDR3 loop is CASSESGQGGQKAFF. CDR3 in DNA: TGCGCCAGCAGTGAGTCTGGACAGGGTGGACAAAAAGCTTTCTTT.

As concerns this clone: The junction differs from germline at one of its ends, possibly a read error. CDR3 in amino acids: CASSKAGTGAPRYTF. CDR3 sequence (DNA): TGTGCCAGCAGTAAAGCCGGGACAGGGGCCCCTCGCTACACCTTC. The chain uses TRBV6-1 and TRBJ1-2; 10 nucleotides match TRBD1. The CDR3 is made up of 15 amino acids. Germline-derived CDR1 and CDR2 are MNHNS and SASEGT.

The chain recombines TRBV14 with TRBJ2-1, with 15 bases fitting TRBD2. The germline V gene has CDR1 SGHDN and CDR2 FVKESK. The J segment lost 2 bases and the V segment lost 4 bases, leaving 9 bases of the junction unmatched. The CDR3 totals 19 residues. CDR3 sequence reads: CASSLRSGTSGRPYNEQFF. The CDR3 nucleotides are TGTGCCAGCAGCCTCCGCTCCGGGACTAGCGGGAGGCCCTACAATGAGCAGTTCTTC.

This sequence joins TRBV19 and TRBJ1-5; tentative D call: TRBD1 (6 bases). Trimming removed 3 bases from V and 0 bases from J, with 15 bases in between. There are 17 residues in the CDR3. Germline loops: CDR1 LNHDA, CDR2 SQIVND (reference sequence). This CDR3 is CASSIGRGSYSNQPQHF. CDR3 nucleotides: TGTGCCAGTAGTATTGGCAGGGGATCATATAGCAATCAGCCCCAGCATTTT.

The genes are TRBV19 and TRBJ2-7; D uncertain. Germline CDR1 is LNHDA and CDR2 is SQIVND (reference sequence). Trimming removed 0 bases from V and 7 bases from J, with 10 bases in between. CDR3 size: 13 residues. The CDR3 nucleotides are TGTGCCAGTAGTATAGATCGGCGAGGAGAGCAGTACTTC. Encoded protein: CASSIDRRGEQYF.

J is TRBJ2-1 and V is TRBV7-2; 7 bases match TRBD2. The CDR3 contains 20 residues. Germline V gene lookup returns CDR1 SGHTA and CDR2 FQGNSA. With V trimmed by 0 bases and J by 2 bases, 16 bases remained unmatched. As DNA, the CDR3 is TGTGCCAGCAGCTTAGCCCCCAGGGCGGGAGCACAACGAGCCTACAATGAGCAGTTCTTC. Its translation is CASSLAPRAGAQRAYNEQFF. Combining the CDR3 with reference TRBV7-2 and TRBJ2-1 gives the whole variable domain GAGVSQSPSNKVTEKGKDVELRCDPISGHTALYWYRQSLGQGLEFLIYFQGNSAPDKSGLPSDRFSAERTGGSVSTLTIQRTQQEDSAVYLCASSLAPRAGAQRAYNEQFFGPGTRLTVL.

CDR3 in amino acids: CASSAKGGGNSPLHF. The DNA of the CDR3 is TGTGCCAGCAGCGCAAAGGGAGGAGGAAATTCACCCCTCCACTTT. The chain has TRBV3-1 (or the pseudogene TRBV3-2) and TRBJ1-6; no definite D call. The germline gives CDR1 LGHDT, CDR2 YNNKEL (reference sequence). The V gene lost 5 bases and the J gene lost 7 bases, with 15 bases spanning the gap. The CDR3 loop spans 15 amino acids.

The chain combines TRBV2 with TRBJ1-1, with TRBD1 matching 7 bases. CDR3 size: 14 residues. The V gene's germline CDR1 is SNHLY and CDR2 FYNNEI. V was clipped by 7 bases and J by 5 bases; unmatched bases: 10. The CDR3 protein is CASNSEGAGTEAFF. DNA of the CDR3: TGTGCCAGCAACTCTGAGGGGGCAGGAACTGAAGCTTTCTTT.

The chain is built from TRBV25-1 and TRBJ2-2; possibly TRBD1 for D (5 bases). CDR1 and CDR2 from the germline V gene are MGHDK and SYGVNS. The length of the CDR3 is 14 residues. Deletions cut 6 bases from V and 7 bases from J, with 15 bases between. The CDR3 region has the DNA TGTGCCAGCAGCCCCAGACAGACGAGCGGGGAGCTGTTTTTT. Residues: CASSPRQTSGELFF.

This chain uses TRBV6-5 with TRBJ2-7, with D hard to call. The germline CDR1 and CDR2 sequences are MNHEY and SVGAGI. Trimming removed 6 bases from V and 3 bases from J, with 3 bases in between. The CDR3 runs 10 residues. The CDR3 here is CASSLYEQYF. CDR3 sequence (DNA): TGTGCCAGCAGCCTCTACGAGCAGTACTTC.

This clone was counted once. This sequence joins TRBV7-6 and TRBJ1-4; D not resolved. CDR3 length: 15 residues. In germline, CDR1 is SGHVS, CDR2 FNYEAQ. V lost 4 bases and J lost 0, with 9 bases in between. This CDR3 reads CASSSDIATNEKLFF. In DNA, the CDR3 is TGTGCCAGCAGCTCAGATATTGCAACTAATGAAAAACTGTTTTTT.

This clone appeared a single time. The chain uses TRBV19 and TRBJ1-5; TRBD1 matches 7 bases. CDR1 and CDR2 from the germline V gene are LNHDA and SQIVND (reference sequence). The CDR3 spans 16 residues. Trimming at V came to 3 bases and at J to 6 bases, leaving 11 bases not matched to a gene. This CDR3 is CASSIKTGRFGQPQHF. The CDR3 DNA sequence: TGTGCCAGTAGTATTAAGACAGGGAGGTTCGGTCAGCCCCAGCATTTT.

This clone was seen a single time. The chain couples TRBV5-1 to TRBJ2-7; TRBD1 aligns across 9 bases. This CDR3 region has 15 residues. The trim removed 6 bases at V and 6 bases at J, leaving 13 bases unmatched. Looked up from germline, CDR1 is SGHRS and CDR2 is YFSETQ. The CDR3 DNA sequence: TGCGCCAGCAACCCAGGACAGGGGCTTAACGGCGAGCAGTACTTC. This codes for CASNPGQGLNGEQYF. The variable domain in full, with the rest retrieved from reference TRBV5-1 and TRBJ2-7, is KAGVTQTPRYLIKTRGQQVTLSCSPISGHRSVSWYQQTPGQGLQFLFEYFSETQRNKGNFPGRFSGRQFSNSRSEMNVSTLELGDSALYLCASNPGQGLNGEQYFGPGTRLTVT.

As for this clone: Other nucleotide sequences from this sample produce the same CDR3. V and J are TRBV30 and TRBJ2-2; no clear D. The CDR3 extends over 13 amino acids. Looked up from germline, CDR1 is GTSNPN and CDR2 is SVGIG (reference sequence). V gave up 0 bases and J gave up 4 bases, with 6 bases separating them. The CDR3 DNA is TGTGCCTGGAGTGTACTTGGCACCGGGGAGCTGTTTTTT. It encodes CAWSVLGTGELFF.

The rearrangement links TRBV7-9 to TRBJ2-1; 14 nucleotides agree with TRBD2. CDR1 and CDR2 (germline): SEHNR, FQNEAQ (reference sequence). V was clipped by 3 bases and J by 11 bases; unmatched bases: 3. The CDR3 runs to 14 residues. The DNA for the CDR3 is TGTGCCAGCAGCTTCGGGACTAGCGGGAGCCAGCAGTTCTTC. Translated: CASSFGTSGSQQFF.

The CDR3 loop is CASGPGLSNEKLFF. CDR3 DNA sequence: TGTGCCAGCGGCCCGGGACTGAGTAATGAAAAACTGTTTTTT. The chain is built from TRBV6-5 and TRBJ1-4, with D possibly matching TRBD1 (5 bases). Germline CDR1 and CDR2: MNHEY and SVGAGI. CDR3 length: 14 residues. V lost 8 bases, J lost 4 bases, and 14 bases lay in between.

The rearrangement uses TRBV9 and TRBJ1-2, with D perhaps TRBD1 (6 bases). This CDR3 region has 13 residues. Looked up from germline, CDR1 is SGDLS and CDR2 is YYNGEE. Trimming took 4 bases from V and 4 from J, leaving 11 bases between them. CDR3 in amino acids: CASSPRQAYGYTF. The CDR3 DNA is TGTGCCAGCAGCCCCCGACAGGCCTATGGCTACACCTTC.

This sequence joins TRBV7-9 and TRBJ1-2, with D uncertain. Trimming left V 5 bases short and J 0 bases short, with 10 bases between. Germline V gene sequence: CDR1 SEHNR, CDR2 FQNEAQ (reference sequence). CDR3 size: 14 residues. CDR3 nucleotide sequence: TGTGCCAGCAGCCTCACCAACTCTAACTATGGCTACACCTTC. It encodes CASSLTNSNYGYTF.

This clone occurred once. The rearrangement uses TRBV10-2 and TRBJ2-2; 7 nucleotides align to TRBD2. CDR3 length: 17 amino acids. Germline V gene data show CDR1 as WSHSY and CDR2 as SAAADI. The V and J ends lost 2 bases and 2 bases, in that order; junction bases with no gene match: 8. CDR3 nucleotides: TGCGCCAGCAGTGAGCCCCCCCAGCGGGGAAACACCGGGGAGCTGTTTTTT. Translating gives CASSEPPQRGNTGELFF.

The chain links TRBV6-4 to TRBJ1-1; TRBD1 matches 8 bases. Trimming cost V 6 bases and J 5 bases; bases outside gene matches: 8. The CDR3 runs to 14 residues. Germline-derived CDR1 and CDR2 are MRHNA and SNTAGT. CDR3 loop: CASSQGADSTEAFF. CDR3 DNA: TGTGCCAGCAGCCAGGGGGCGGATAGTACTGAAGCTTTCTTT.